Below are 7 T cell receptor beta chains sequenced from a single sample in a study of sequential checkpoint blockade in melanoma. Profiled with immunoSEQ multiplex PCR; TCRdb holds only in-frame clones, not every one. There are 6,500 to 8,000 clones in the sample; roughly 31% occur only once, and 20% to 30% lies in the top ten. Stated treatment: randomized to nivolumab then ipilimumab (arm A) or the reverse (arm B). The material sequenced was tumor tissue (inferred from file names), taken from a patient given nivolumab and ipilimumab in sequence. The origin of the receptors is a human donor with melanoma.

The CDR3 DNA follows: TGTGCCAGCGCCCCCAGGGGTTGGCACACTGAAGCTTTCTTT. Protein sequence: CASAPRGWHTEAFF. This chain links TRBV12-5 with TRBJ1-1; D perhaps matches TRBD1 (6 bases). This CDR3 contains 14 residues. Germline V gene lookup returns CDR1 LGHNT and CDR2 FRNRAP.

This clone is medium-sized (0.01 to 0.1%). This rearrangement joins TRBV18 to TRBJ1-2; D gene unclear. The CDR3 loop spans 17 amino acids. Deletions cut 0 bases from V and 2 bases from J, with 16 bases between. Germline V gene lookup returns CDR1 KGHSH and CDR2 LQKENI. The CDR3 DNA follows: TGTGCCAGCTCACCACCGGCGGGCCAAACGACAAACTATGGCTACACCTTC. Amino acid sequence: CASSPPAGQTTNYGYTF.

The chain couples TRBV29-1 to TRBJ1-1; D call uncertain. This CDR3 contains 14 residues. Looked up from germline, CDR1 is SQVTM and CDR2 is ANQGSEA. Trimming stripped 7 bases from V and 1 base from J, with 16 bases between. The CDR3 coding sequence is TGCAGCGCAGCCCCCGCGACCTCGAACACTGAAGCTTTCTTT. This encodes CSAAPATSNTEAFF.

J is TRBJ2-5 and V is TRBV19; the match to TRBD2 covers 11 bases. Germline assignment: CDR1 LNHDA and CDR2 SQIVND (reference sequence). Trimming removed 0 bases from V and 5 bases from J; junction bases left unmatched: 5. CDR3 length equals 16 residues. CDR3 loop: CASSIDIASGRETQYF. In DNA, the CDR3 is TGTGCCAGTAGTATAGATATCGCTAGCGGGAGGGAGACCCAGTACTTC.

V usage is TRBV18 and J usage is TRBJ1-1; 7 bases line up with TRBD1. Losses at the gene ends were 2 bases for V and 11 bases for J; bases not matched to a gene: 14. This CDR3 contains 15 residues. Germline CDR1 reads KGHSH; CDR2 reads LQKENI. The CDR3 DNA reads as TGTGCCAGCTCACCAACTCCACTTCAGGGGGACGATGCTTTCTTT. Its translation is CASSPTPLQGDDAFF.

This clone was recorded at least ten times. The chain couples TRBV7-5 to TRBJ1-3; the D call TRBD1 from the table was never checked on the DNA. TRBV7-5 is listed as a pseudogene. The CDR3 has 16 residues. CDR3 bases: TGTGCCGCTTCCCGGGACAGGATTGGTACTGGAAACACCATATATTTT. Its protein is CAASRDRIGTGNTIYF.

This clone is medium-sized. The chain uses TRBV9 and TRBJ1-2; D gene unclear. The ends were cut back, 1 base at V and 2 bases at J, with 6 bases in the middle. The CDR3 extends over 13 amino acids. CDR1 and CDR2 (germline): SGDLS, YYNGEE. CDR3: CASSVRGNYGYTF. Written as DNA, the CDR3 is TGTGCCAGCAGCGTACGAGGGAACTATGGCTACACCTTC.